These 20 T cell receptor beta chains were all obtained from the same sample, sequenced in a study of T cells in Graves' hyperthyroidism and ophthalmopathy. Researchers amplified the TCR beta CDR3 regions from RNA transcripts. Using the HTBI primer set, a first-round RT-PCR was run on the TCR CDR3. TCRdb passed the multiplex PCR reads through MiXCR, listing each CDR3 protein once. The table shows 500,000 or so distinct CDR3 sequences, with more than 15% occurring only once. The sequenced sample consisted of blood. The receptor set was obtained from a woman in her twenties or thirties with Graves' ophthalmopathy.

The J gene is TRBJ1-1, the V gene TRBV12-3 or TRBV12-4; D call uncertain. The CDR3 is 15 amino acids. V lost 2 bases, J lost 1 base, and 11 bases lay in between. DNA of the CDR3: TGTGCCAGCAGTTTACCCGGGCAGGCGAACACTGAAGCTTTCTTT. Translation gives CASSLPGQANTEAFF.

This clonotype was seen at least ten times. V usage is TRBV5-1 and J usage is TRBJ1-6; 8 positions agree with TRBD1. The CDR3 is 16 residues long. J was trimmed by 7 bases and V by 4 bases; bases with no gene match: 10. From germline, CDR1 is SGHRS and CDR2 YFSETQ. CDR3 DNA sequence: TGCGCCAGCAGCGTGATGGCAGGGGGCTACAATTCACCCCTCCACTTT. Its translation is CASSVMAGGYNSPLHF.

This clonotype has only a few counts. The genes are TRBV7-3 and TRBJ2-5; 7 bases align to TRBD2. Trimming at V came to 4 bases and at J to 11 bases, leaving 10 bases not matched to a gene. This CDR3 is built from 13 residues. Germline-derived CDR1 and CDR2 are SGHTA and FQGTGA. CDR3 residues: CASSSVEGRAQYF. The CDR3, as DNA: TGTGCCAGCAGCTCCGTCGAAGGGAGGGCACAGTACTTC.

This clonotype was recorded many times. V gene TRBV3-1 combines with J gene TRBJ2-3; TRBD2 agrees at 11 bases. The CDR3 consists of 17 residues. The trim removed 0 bases at V and 4 bases at J, leaving 6 bases unmatched. The germline CDR1 and CDR2 sequences are LGHDT and YNNKEL (reference sequence). CDR3 bases: TGTGCCAGCAGCCAAGATATAGCGGGAGGGCCGGCAGATACGCAGTATTTT. It yields the protein CASSQDIAGGPADTQYF.

The chain combines TRBV6-1 with TRBJ2-5; the D is unclear. The CDR3 contains 13 residues. Trimming removed 10 bases from V and 3 bases from J, with 15 bases in between. The V gene's germline CDR1 is MNHNS and CDR2 SASEGT. The CDR3 sequence: CATGWVEKETQYF. CDR3 in DNA: TGTGCCACCGGCTGGGTGGAGAAAGAGACCCAGTACTTC.

There are many counts of this clonotype. This rearrangement joins TRBV28 to TRBJ2-7; no reliable D call. The ends were cut back, 5 bases at V and 0 bases at J, with 8 bases in the middle. Germline loops: CDR1 MDHEN, CDR2 SYDVKM. This CDR3 has 13 residues. CDR3 protein: CASSGANSYEQYF. The CDR3 coding sequence is TGTGCCAGCAGTGGAGCTAACTCCTACGAGCAGTACTTC.

In its sample, this clonotype was seen many times. This chain links TRBV2 with TRBJ1-1, with a tentative D call TRBD1 (6 bases). The CDR3 runs 11 residues. Germline lookup yields CDR1 SNHLY and CDR2 FYNNEI. V was clipped by 6 bases and J by 7 bases, with 9 bases between them. CDR3 amino acids: CASRLQGEAFF. CDR3 DNA sequence: TGTGCCAGCAGACTACAGGGTGAAGCTTTCTTT.

This clonotype was counted at least ten times. V usage is TRBV28 and J usage is TRBJ1-5; D not resolved. Germline loops: CDR1 MDHEN, CDR2 SYDVKM. The CDR3 has 13 amino acids. V lost 7 bases, J lost 0 bases, and 7 bases lay in between. The CDR3 loop is CASMADSNQPQHF. Here the CDR3 DNA reads TGTGCCAGCATGGCGGATAGCAATCAGCCCCAGCATTTT.

A word on this clonotype: One base away lies a much larger clone, so this may be a sequencing read error. The CDR3 nucleotides read TGTGCCAGCAGCTCGCCGGGAAAGGTGAACACTGAAGCTTTCTTT. This encodes CASSSPGKVNTEAFF. This chain connects TRBV7-9 to TRBJ1-1; D unresolved. This CDR3 is built from 15 residues. Looked up from germline, CDR1 is SEHNR and CDR2 is FQNEAQ (reference sequence). The V end was cut by 4 bases, the J end by 0 bases, with 12 bases between.

This clonotype was found many times. This chain uses TRBV7-2 with TRBJ2-7, with 8 positions matching TRBD1. V gave up 4 bases and J gave up 3 bases; unmatched junction bases: 2. In germline, CDR1 is SGHTA, CDR2 FQGNSA. The CDR3 totals 13 residues. The CDR3 DNA sequence: TGTGCCAGCAGCTGGACAGGGAACTACGAGCAGTACTTC. Translated, it gives CASSWTGNYEQYF. The full variable domain, completed using reference TRBV7-2 and TRBJ2-7, is GAGVSQSPSNKVTEKGKDVELRCDPISGHTALYWYRQSLGQGLEFLIYFQGNSAPDKSGLPSDRFSAERTGGSVSTLTIQRTQQEDSAVYLCASSWTGNYEQYFGPGTRLTVT.

There are many counts of this clonotype. V usage is TRBV20-1 and J usage is TRBJ1-4; D is unclear. The CDR3 runs to 14 residues. V was cut by 3 bases and J by 5 bases, with 13 bases left in between. Germline V lookup: CDR1 DFQATT, CDR2 SNEGSKA (reference sequence). CDR3 nucleotides: TGCAGTGCTAGCAACGAGGGCCTAAATGAAAAACTGTTTTTT. It specifies CSASNEGLNEKLFF.

V gene TRBV28 combines with J gene TRBJ2-1; TRBD2 aligns across 8 bases. The CDR3 is 15 amino acids. From germline, CDR1 is MDHEN and CDR2 SYDVKM. After removal of 6 bases from V and 3 bases from J, the junction contained 7 bases not matched to a gene. The CDR3 bases are TGTGCCAGCAGGTTGACCGGGACTAGCTACAATGAGCAGTTCTTC. As protein: CASRLTGTSYNEQFF.

This chain joins TRBV6-2 or TRBV6-3 and TRBJ2-4, with 9 bases lining up with TRBD2. The CDR3 has 16 amino acids. With V trimmed by 6 bases and J by 0 bases, 6 bases remained unmatched. Germline-derived CDR1 and CDR2 are MNHEY and SVGEGT. The CDR3 DNA reads TGTGCCAGCAGGACTAGCGGCCTCCTAGCCAAAAACATTCAGTACTTC. Residues: CASRTSGLLAKNIQYF.

This rearrangement joins TRBV20-1 to TRBJ2-2; possible D gene TRBD1, 5 bases. The V gene's germline CDR1 is DFQATT and CDR2 SNEGSKA (reference sequence). V was clipped by 0 bases and J by 5 bases, with 13 bases between them. This CDR3 is built from 15 residues. CDR3 bases: TGCAGTGCTAGAGATTTATCCAGGGATACCGGGGAGCTGTTTTTT. It codes for CSARDLSRDTGELFF.

The table lists this clonotype with many counts. The chain carries TRBV20-1 and TRBJ2-7, with TRBD1 identical over 8 bases. The germline V gene encodes CDR1 DFQATT and CDR2 SNEGSKA (reference sequence). V lost 0 bases, J lost 3 bases, and 7 bases stayed unmatched. CDR3 length: 15 amino acids. Here the CDR3 reads CSAREGTGGNYEQYF. The CDR3 DNA reads TGCAGTGCTAGAGAGGGGACAGGCGGGAACTACGAGCAGTACTTC.

This rearrangement joins TRBV12-3 or TRBV12-4 to TRBJ2-5; D gene ambiguous. This CDR3 comprises 14 residues. The ends were cut back, 3 bases at V and 5 bases at J, with 13 bases in the middle. CDR3 loop: CASSLVAGSETQYF. CDR3 DNA: TGTGCCAGCAGTTTGGTAGCTGGTAGCGAGACCCAGTACTTC.

Many counts were recorded for this clonotype. This rearrangement joins TRBV20-1 to TRBJ2-5; possibly TRBD1 for D (5 bases). The germline V gene encodes CDR1 DFQATT and CDR2 SNEGSKA (reference sequence). The CDR3 is 16 residues long. Trimming stripped 2 bases from V and 3 bases from J, with 19 bases between. CDR3 coding DNA: TGCAGTGCTAGACATTGGCCGGACATACGAAAAGAGACCCAGTACTTC. Its translation is CSARHWPDIRKETQYF.

In its sample, this clonotype was seen a few times. The chain has TRBV5-1 and TRBJ2-7, with a weak D call TRBD1 (6 bases). Germline V gene sequence: CDR1 SGHRS, CDR2 YFSETQ. There are 14 residues in the CDR3. Trimming removed 0 bases from V and 6 bases from J, with 13 bases in between. CDR3 bases: TGCGCCAGCAGCTTGGACAGGGAGAGGTCCGAGCAGTACTTC. This sequence encodes CASSLDRERSEQYF.

The V and J genes are TRBV12-3 or TRBV12-4 and TRBJ1-1; the match to TRBD1 covers 8 bases. This CDR3 has 14 residues. The ends lost 8 bases at V and 2 bases at J; junction bases unmatched: 7. The CDR3: CASRQGPQNTEAFF. The CDR3 bases are TGTGCCAGCCGACAGGGGCCCCAAAACACTGAAGCTTTCTTT.

A remark on this clonotype: A read error may produce the germline difference seen at one junction end. The chain is built from TRBV7-2 and TRBJ2-7, with 8 bases identical to TRBD2. There are 13 residues in the CDR3. Germline lookup yields CDR1 SGHTA and CDR2 FQGNSA. The CDR3 sequence is CASSLDSGTEKYF. The DNA of the CDR3 is TGTGCCAGCAGCCTAGATAGCGGGACCGAGAAGTACTTC. Full variable domain (outside the CDR3, taken from reference TRBV7-2 and TRBJ2-7): GAGVSQSPSNKVTEKGKDVELRCDPISGHTALYWYRQSLGQGLEFLIYFQGNSAPDKSGLPSDRFSAERTGGSVSTLTIQRTQQEDSAVYLCASSLDSGTEKYFGPGTRLTVT.